This TCR beta chain derives from a study of T-cell reconstitution after alpha-beta-depleted transplantation in children. The CDR3 length is 16 residues. In germline, CDR1 is SGDLS, CDR2 YYNGEE. J gave up 6 bases and V 2 bases, and 5 bases lay outside the gene matches. Preparation of the TCRbeta library was carried out with unique molecular identifiers. TCRdb recomputed calls from the PCR reads with MiXCR, one row per CDR3 protein. The sample includes roughly 100,000 distinct CDR3 sequences, roughly 8% of them seen just once. This clonotype was counted many times. The sequenced sample was PBMCs from the stem cell graft donor, obtained from the stem cell graft. The receptor was isolated from a human donor who donated a stem cell graft to a child with congenital amegakaryocytic thrombocytopenia. This chain links TRBV9 with TRBJ2-1, with 13 bases lining up with TRBD2. CDR3 DNA: TGTGCCAGCAGCGTTTCTGGGACTAGCGGGGCCAATGAGCAGTTCTTC. This codes for CASSVSGTSGANEQFF.